These T cell receptor beta chains were read from a single sample in a study of T cell changes during pregnancy in multiple sclerosis. Generated by immunoSEQ multiplex PCR, the TCRdb table keeps only in-frame clones and is missing some. The sample consists of tens of thousands of clones, roughly 92% of them appearing once. Sequences were derived from CD8+ T cells from peripheral blood mononuclear cells, sampled in the third trimester of pregnancy. The receptors were gathered from a female donor in good health, enrolled as a control in a pregnancy study. Both conserved end residues are part of each CDR3. Each record gives: V gene, D gene, J gene, CDR3 protein. The D gene is left open where the match is weak.

>TRBV7-9|TRBD1|TRBJ2-2
CASSPPGQFLGELFF
>TRBV27|NA|TRBJ1-6
CASSLGGGRAPLHF
>TRBV4-1|TRBD2|TRBJ2-5
CASSSGRTSGQETQYF
>TRBV27|NA|TRBJ1-1
CASSGGPTEAFF
>TRBV6-1|TRBD2|TRBJ2-1
CASSEEPAGSDEQFF
>TRBV15|NA|TRBJ1-1
CATSTSPGNTEAFF
>TRBV25-1|NA|TRBJ2-5
CASKGGETQYF
>TRBV7-6|TRBD1|TRBJ1-2
CASSPGTANYGYTF
>TRBV19|TRBD1|TRBJ1-2
CASSIGQGAQGYTF
>TRBV28|NA|TRBJ1-6
CASSPQGSSYNSPLHF